Many counts were recorded for the clone carrying this TCR beta chain. This record comes from a study of response to subunit inactivated influenza vaccine. TCRdb re-analysed the RT-PCR reads in MiXCR, keeping a single row per CDR3 protein. The table lists around 570,000 distinct CDR3 sequences, about 7.6% of them singletons, with roughly 13% in the top ten. The CDR3 length is 15 residues. With V trimmed by 4 bases and J by 6 bases, 5 bases remained unmatched. CDR1 and CDR2 from the germline V gene are SGHTS and YDEGEE. This receptor was obtained from a man aged 45-69 years who received an inactivated influenza vaccine. The sample in question was PBMCs from blood, obtained around 2 years after vaccination. V is TRBV5-8 and J is TRBJ1-5; 12 nucleotides align to TRBD1. CDR3 in DNA: TGTGCCAGCAGCGCCGGGACAGGGGGCGGTCAGCCCCAGCATTTT. It encodes CASSAGTGGGQPQHF.